This T cell receptor beta chain originates from a study of T cell changes during pregnancy in multiple sclerosis. V was trimmed by 5 bases and J by 3 bases, leaving 6 bases between them. Germline-derived CDR1 and CDR2 are SGHTA and FQGNSA. There are 12 residues in the CDR3. TCRdb keeps only in-frame clones here, not all; method: immunoSEQ multiplex PCR. The sample comprises just over 50,000 clones, about nine tenths of which are singletons, and approximately 0.5% rests with the top ten. The material was CD4+ T cells from peripheral blood mononuclear cells, obtained after pregnancy. This TCR came from a female donor with multiple sclerosis, enrolled in a pregnancy study. The chain joins TRBV7-2 to TRBJ2-3, with D uncertain. The CDR3 reads CASSPTTDTQYF. The DNA of the CDR3 is TGTGCCAGCAGCCCGACAACAGATACGCAGTATTTT. The variable domain in full, completed from reference TRBV7-2 and TRBJ2-3, reads GAGVSQSPSNKVTEKGKDVELRCDPISGHTALYWYRQSLGQGLEFLIYFQGNSAPDKSGLPSDRFSAERTGGSVSTLTIQRTQQEDSAVYLCASSPTTDTQYFGPGTRLTVL.